This T cell receptor (beta chain) was recorded in a study of shared T cell receptors in the human thymus (dated by TCRdb to about 2021). With respect to the entire study: The study investigated the way shared, self-reactive T-cell receptor alpha chains are produced in the human thymus.

V ends up 4 bases short and J 3 bases short, with an unmatched junction base count of 0. CDR1 is given as SGHDT and CDR2 as YYEEEE, both from the germline V gene. Counted from cysteine to phenylalanine, this CDR3 has 12 amino acids. The CDR3 DNA has 36 bases and is translated from base 1. The library was prepared using the immunoSEQ multiplex PCR assay. Sourced from immuneACCESS, this table was stored by TCRdb with only in-frame sequences that have V and J called. A share of the clones is absent; for the studies checked, an unresolved V gene accounts for under half, and the remainder has no known explanation. The sample contains approximately 580,000 clones, 75% to 85% of them found a single time. Of the sample, about 0.014% is held by the ten largest clones. This clone was detected once. The antigen it binds to is not known. Per-base quality was not reported, and no clone a single base away is much larger than it.

This same sample was also part of a study on human thymus T cells. The other study reports the following: Immunologically healthy infants undergoing open corrective cardiac surgery for congenital heart defects in Finland were used as donors. Thymus tissue was collected as surgical resects that were removed during corrective cardiac surgery. Both the thymic and the peripheral blood repertoires appeared to show biased V and J gene segment usage. According to the related research, thymic TCR repertoires were highly overlapping among unrelated individuals. TCR alpha and beta repertoires from about 8 infant thymus samples and four related peripheral blood samples were characterized in the study. Donor ages ranged from roughly 7 to 250 days, and the cohort comprised about 6 male and a couple of female infants. Thymocytes were freed from the tissue by mechanical means and kept at -70 degrees C as pellets of roughly 10-32 million cells. A QIAsymphony instrument was used to extract genomic DNA from the frozen cell pellets. Using the immunoSEQ multiplex PCR assay, the TCRB and TCRAD loci were amplified from a standardized quantity of quality-controlled genomic DNA. The V(D)J region was spanned by amplicons of a length sufficient to cover the CDR3 and to identify V and J genes. The amplicons were sequenced on an Illumina platform via the commercial immunoSEQ service. Primer bias and sequencing errors were corrected as previously described, and TCRAD and TCRB definitions were based on the IMGT database. Analysis of the repertoires was done with immunoSEQ Analyzer 3.0 and VDJTools and included basic statistics, V/J segment usage, diversity estimates, rarefaction and pairwise overlap. Chao1, ChaoE, Efron-Thisted, Shannon and inverse Simpson indices were used to estimate diversity, which was also estimated on datasets down-sampled to the smallest sample. Repertoire overlap was determined by strict matching of CDR3 nucleotide sequence, V gene and J gene, and Jaccard-based multidimensional scaling clustering was applied. On average, thymus samples yielded hundreds of thousands of unique TCRB clonotypes, whereas blood samples yielded some 85,000.

This clonotype was obtained from a boy in the first two years of life with a congenital heart defect. Donor details come from another sample of the same person, matched by shared clones. Rearrangement joined TRBV5-6 to TRBJ2-7; a stretch of 8 junction bases matches TRBD2. The material sequenced was thymocytes. The CDR3 protein sequence reads: CASSGTSYEQYF. The DNA reads as follows: TGTGCCAGCAGCGGGACTAGCTACGAGCAGTACTTC.